This T cell receptor (beta chain) stems from a study of identical twins. CDR1 is LGHNA and CDR2 is YNFKEQ in the germline V gene. The CDR3 length is 14 residues. Trimming removed 3 bases from V and 11 bases from J, with 20 bases in between. Via MiXCR, TCRdb re-called the 5' RACE reads, giving one row per CDR3 protein. The sample includes 550,000 to 700,000 distinct CDR3 sequences, less than 25% seen only once; the top ten take approximately 4.3%. The same data also contributed to another study, on T cells expressing NK-cell markers.

This chain joins TRBV4-2 and TRBJ2-7; the D gene could be TRBD1 or TRBD2 (5 bases each). The sample was PBMCs. The sequence derives from a woman between 18 and 30 years old in good health. In nucleotides, the CDR3 is TGTGCCAGCAGCCACGGGGCCTTAGGTACGCGGGAGTACTTC. It specifies CASSHGALGTREYF.